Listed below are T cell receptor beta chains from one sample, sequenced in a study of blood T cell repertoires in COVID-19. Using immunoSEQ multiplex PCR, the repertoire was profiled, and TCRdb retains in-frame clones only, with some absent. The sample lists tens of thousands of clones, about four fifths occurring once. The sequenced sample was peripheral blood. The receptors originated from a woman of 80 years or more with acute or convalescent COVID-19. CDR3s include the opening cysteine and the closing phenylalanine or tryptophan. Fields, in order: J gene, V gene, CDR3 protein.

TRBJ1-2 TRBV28 CASSKSGQGYGYTF
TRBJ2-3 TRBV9 CASSVIGREADTQYF
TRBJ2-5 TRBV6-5 CASSSQGRETQYF
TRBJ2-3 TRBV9 CASSVEAGATDTQYF
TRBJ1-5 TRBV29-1 CSVQEQGWQPQHF
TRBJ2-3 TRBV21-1 CASSKARKGTDTQYF
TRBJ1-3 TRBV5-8 CASSLQGSGNTIYF
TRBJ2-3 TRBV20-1 CSASNPRKLDTQYF
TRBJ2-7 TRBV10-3 CAISELGGRGEQYF
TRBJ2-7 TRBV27 CASSLSSGGYEQYF
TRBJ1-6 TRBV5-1 CASSGSTGDNSPLHF
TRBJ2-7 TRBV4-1 CASSPGNRDRDHEQYF
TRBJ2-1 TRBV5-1 CASSLTSGSLNEQFF
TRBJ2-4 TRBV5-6 CASSLTVLLAKNIQYF
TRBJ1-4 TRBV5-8 CASSLETDRRTEKLFF
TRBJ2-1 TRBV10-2 CASSVRAGTSNEQFF
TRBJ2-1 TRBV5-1 CASVRDRVVNEQFF
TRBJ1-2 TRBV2 CASSEMRSNGYTF
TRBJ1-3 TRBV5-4 CASSLPGGNTIYF
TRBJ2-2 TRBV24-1 CATSDTDGPGAGELFF
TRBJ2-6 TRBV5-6 CASSYTGDGANVLTF
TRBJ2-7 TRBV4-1 CASSQVGAPVEQYF
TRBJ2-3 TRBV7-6 CASSLVLAATDTQYF
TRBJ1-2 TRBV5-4 CASSLDPGRGSNYGYTF
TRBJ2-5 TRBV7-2 CASELSGGGETQYF
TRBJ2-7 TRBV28 CASIRGGTYEQYF
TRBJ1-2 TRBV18 CASSPRTPLAGYTF
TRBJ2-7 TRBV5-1 CASSDGTSGGLGQYF